These 25 T cell receptor beta chains were sequenced from one sample in a study of T cell changes during pregnancy in multiple sclerosis. Assay: immunoSEQ multiplex PCR; the TCRdb copy retains only in-frame clones and omits some. The table includes about 23,000 clones, less than 90% detected once. This sample comprised CD4+ T cells from peripheral blood mononuclear cells, obtained in the first trimester of pregnancy. The receptors stem from a female donor in good health, enrolled as a control in a pregnancy study.

V gene TRBV2 combines with J gene TRBJ1-6; a possible D gene is TRBD1 (5 bases). The CDR3 is 13 residues long. CDR1 and CDR2 (germline): SNHLY, FYNNEI. Trimming stripped 6 bases from V and 7 bases from J, with 10 bases between. CDR3 in amino acids: CASRTVRNSPLHF. CDR3 DNA sequence: TGTGCCAGCAGGACAGTACGAAATTCACCCCTCCACTTT.

The CDR3 bases are TGTGCCAGTAGTATGGCGTGGGGCACCTCTCGCTCTGGAAACACCATATATTTT. Protein sequence: CASSMAWGTSRSGNTIYF. The V gene is TRBV19, the J gene TRBJ1-3; possibly TRBD1 for D (5 bases). Germline loops: CDR1 LNHDA, CDR2 SQIVND (reference sequence). The CDR3 is made up of 18 amino acids. V shed 3 bases and J shed 0 bases, with 18 bases lying between them.

This clone turned up a few times. The CDR3 DNA reads TGCGCCAGCAGCCAAGGTCCAGGGAGGGGGACTGAAGCTTTCTTT. Translation gives CASSQGPGRGTEAFF. V gene TRBV4-3 combines with J gene TRBJ1-1; D possibly corresponds to TRBD1 (6 bases). The germline V and J ends were trimmed by 1 base and 5 bases, with 14 bases remaining between them. CDR3 length equals 15 residues. The germline V gene has CDR1 LGHNA and CDR2 YSLEER.

The sample holds one count of this clone. V and J are TRBV5-1 and TRBJ2-1; 9 positions agree with TRBD2. The J segment lost 5 bases and the V segment lost 2 bases, leaving 5 bases of the junction unmatched. The CDR3 sequence is 15 residues long. CDR1 is SGHRS and CDR2 is YFSETQ in the germline V gene. For the CDR3, the DNA is TGCGCCAGCAGCTTACCGGGACTAGCCCACAATGAGCAGTTCTTC. Translating gives CASSLPGLAHNEQFF. Looking up the rest from reference TRBV5-1 and TRBJ2-1 gives the full variable domain: KAGVTQTPRYLIKTRGQQVTLSCSPISGHRSVSWYQQTPGQGLQFLFEYFSETQRNKGNFPGRFSGRQFSNSRSEMNVSTLELGDSALYLCASSLPGLAHNEQFFGPGTRLTVL.

This clone qualifies as medium-sized (0.01 to 0.1%). The genes are TRBV5-1 and TRBJ2-7, with a possible D match to TRBD1 (6 bases). Trimming took off 4 bases at V and 0 bases at J, with 14 bases between the two ends. CDR3 length equals 15 residues. CDR1 and CDR2 from the germline V gene are SGHRS and YFSETQ. The CDR3 DNA sequence: TGCGCCAGCAGCAACCGGGACACCCACTCCTACGAGCAGTACTTC. Translated: CASSNRDTHSYEQYF.

The rearrangement uses TRBV6-4 and TRBJ1-1; D is possibly TRBD1 (6 bases). Germline CDR1 is MRHNA and CDR2 is SNTAGT. Trimming cost V 0 bases and J 1 base, with 9 bases left between them. This CDR3 is 15 amino acids long. The CDR3 here is CASSDSRGGNTEAFF. CDR3 bases: TGTGCCAGCAGTGACTCGAGGGGGGGGAACACTGAAGCTTTCTTT.

Notes on this clone: The junction does not match germline at one end; this may be a read error. This chain joins TRBV7-2 and TRBJ2-1; weak D call: TRBD2 (5 bases). CDR3 size: 15 residues. Germline CDR1 is SGHTA and CDR2 is FQGNSA. The CDR3 DNA reads as TGTGCCAGCACCTTAAGCGGTAGCTCCTACAATGAGCAGTTCTTC. Its translation: CASTLSGSSYNEQFF. The whole variable domain, filled in from reference TRBV7-2 and TRBJ2-1, reads GAGVSQSPSNKVTEKGKDVELRCDPISGHTALYWYRQSLGQGLEFLIYFQGNSAPDKSGLPSDRFSAERTGGSVSTLTIQRTQQEDSAVYLCASTLSGSSYNEQFFGPGTRLTVL.

The chain employs TRBV4-2 and TRBJ2-3, with TRBD2 matching 9 bases. This CDR3 contains 16 residues. Germline CDR1 and CDR2: LGHNA and YNFKEQ. The V and J ends lost 9 bases and 6 bases, in that order; junction bases with no gene match: 16. CDR3 amino acids: CASGAVGLARSDTQYF. CDR3 in DNA: TGTGCCAGTGGGGCAGTGGGACTAGCCCGGTCCGATACGCAGTATTTT.

The DNA of the CDR3 is TGTGCCAGCAGTTTAAAAGGACTTGTTGGACAGCCCCAGCATTTT. This sequence encodes CASSLKGLVGQPQHF. This sequence joins TRBV28 and TRBJ1-5; no clear D gene. Trimming cost V 2 bases and J 7 bases, with 15 bases left between them. The CDR3 sequence is 15 residues long. The germline gives CDR1 MDHEN, CDR2 SYDVKM. Using reference TRBV28 and TRBJ1-5 for the parts outside the CDR3, the full variable domain is DVKVTQSSRYLVKRTGEKVFLECVQDMDHENMFWYRQDPGLGLRLIYFSYDVKMKEKGDIPEGYSVSREKKERFSLILESASTNQTSMYLCASSLKGLVGQPQHFGDGTRLSIL.

The rearrangement joins TRBV7-2 to TRBJ1-2; 7 nucleotides match TRBD1. The CDR3 totals 14 residues. Unmatched junction bases numbered 11, after V lost 5 bases and J lost 8 bases. The germline V gene encodes CDR1 SGHTA and CDR2 FQGNSA. CDR3 nucleotides: TGTGCCAGCAGCCCCGAGGGGACAGCGTACGGCTACACCTTC. This encodes CASSPEGTAYGYTF.

The chain has TRBV19 and TRBJ2-1; perhaps TRBD1 as D (7 bases). Germline CDR1 and CDR2: LNHDA and SQIVND (reference sequence). This CDR3 has 15 amino acids. The ends were cut back, 3 bases at V and 2 bases at J, with 11 bases in the middle. Here the CDR3 reads CASSIQGGPYNEQFF. As DNA, the CDR3 is TGTGCCAGTAGTATCCAGGGGGGCCCCTACAATGAGCAGTTCTTC.

The chain recombines TRBV5-4 with TRBJ2-1; D not certain. The CDR3 extends over 13 amino acids. The V gene lost 2 bases and the J gene lost 5 bases, with 8 bases spanning the gap. Looked up from germline, CDR1 is SGHNT and CDR2 is YYREEE (reference sequence). CDR3 amino acids: CASSLEAHNEQFF. The CDR3 DNA reads as TGTGCCAGCAGCTTAGAGGCCCACAATGAGCAGTTCTTC.

This chain uses TRBV5-6 with TRBJ1-3; 7 positions match TRBD1. V shed 4 bases, J shed 4 bases, and the junction held 8 bases outside the gene matches. CDR3 length: 15 amino acids. Germline lookup yields CDR1 SGHDT and CDR2 YYEEEE. CDR3 protein: CASSQTGQSGNTIYF. CDR3 coding DNA: TGTGCCAGCAGCCAAACGGGACAGTCCGGAAACACCATATATTTT.

CDR3 in amino acids: CASSVLDRGEQYF. The DNA for the CDR3 is TGTGCCAGCAGCGTATTGGACAGGGGAGAGCAGTACTTC. The rearrangement joins TRBV9 to TRBJ2-7, with 9 bases matching TRBD1. CDR1 and CDR2 from the germline V gene are SGDLS and YYNGEE. V trimming: 1 base; J trimming: 7 bases; junction bases outside the gene matches: 3. This CDR3 is built from 13 residues.

The rearrangement links TRBV6-1 to TRBJ1-5, with TRBD1 matching over 10 bases. V lost 5 bases and J lost 5; bases outside the gene matches: 6. This CDR3 is built from 15 residues. Germline CDR1 reads MNHNS; CDR2 reads SASEGT. The CDR3 reads CASSWTGGFDQPQHF. The DNA of the CDR3 is TGTGCCAGCAGTTGGACAGGGGGTTTTGATCAGCCCCAGCATTTT.

The rearrangement links TRBV7-8 to TRBJ1-4, with D perhaps matching TRBD1 (6 bases). Trimming took off 5 bases at V and 11 bases at J, with 24 bases between the two ends. This CDR3 region has 16 residues. CDR1 SGHVS and CDR2 FQNEAQ come from the germline V gene. The CDR3 region has the DNA TGTGCCAGCAGCCCACCCCAGACAGGTCCCCTTAAGAAACTGTTTTTT. It translates to CASSPPQTGPLKKLFF.

V gene TRBV5-1 combines with J gene TRBJ2-2; 8 positions match TRBD1. The V gene's germline CDR1 is SGHRS and CDR2 YFSETQ. The CDR3 contains 15 residues. V was clipped by 4 bases and J by 6 bases; unmatched bases: 8. CDR3 coding DNA: TGCGCCAGCAGCGCGGACAGGGCGATGCCCGGGGAGCTGTTTTTT. This encodes CASSADRAMPGELFF.

This chain joins TRBV18 and TRBJ2-5; TRBD1 aligns across 9 bases. Germline CDR1 reads KGHSH; CDR2 reads LQKENI. CDR3 length equals 14 residues. Unmatched junction bases numbered 3, after V lost 2 bases and J lost 5 bases. This chain's CDR3 is CASSPGTGTETQYF. DNA of the CDR3: TGTGCCAGCTCACCAGGGACAGGGACCGAGACCCAGTACTTC.

This sequence joins TRBV6-5 and TRBJ2-3; 10 bases line up with TRBD1. The germline CDR1 and CDR2 sequences are MNHEY and SVGAGI. CDR3 length: 12 residues. The V and J ends lost 6 bases and 7 bases, in that order; junction bases with no gene match: 1. DNA of the CDR3: TGTGCCAGCAGGGGACAGGGGCATACGCAGTATTTT. Translated, it gives CASRGQGHTQYF.

The chain has TRBV4-1 and TRBJ1-4; 9 bases align to TRBD1. Germline values: CDR1 MGHRA, CDR2 YSYEKL. Unmatched junction bases numbered 7, after V lost 4 bases and J lost 7 bases. The CDR3 sequence is 15 residues long. The chain's CDR3 is CASSRPQGAREKLFF. CDR3 sequence (DNA): TGCGCCAGCAGCCGACCACAGGGGGCGCGTGAAAAACTGTTTTTT.

The gene calls are TRBV7-3 and TRBJ2-3; 10 nucleotides match TRBD1. The junction had 2 bases not matched to a gene; V was cut back by 8 bases and J by 3 bases. Germline CDR1 and CDR2: SGHTA and FQGTGA. The CDR3 is made up of 13 amino acids. This CDR3 reads CASGTGATDTQYF. The CDR3 region has the DNA TGTGCCAGCGGGACAGGGGCAACAGATACGCAGTATTTT.

The chain couples TRBV11-3 to TRBJ2-1, with TRBD2 matching over 11 bases. V lost 0 bases, J lost 4 bases, and 8 bases stayed unmatched. Germline V lookup: CDR1 SGHNT, CDR2 YENEEA. The CDR3 is 18 residues long. The CDR3 region has the DNA TGTGCCAGCAGCTTAGATTCCCTAGCGGGGGGTCGGTACAATGAGCAGTTCTTC. It codes for CASSLDSLAGGRYNEQFF. Supplemented by reference TRBV11-3 and TRBJ2-1, the full variable domain reads EAGVVQSPRYKIIEKKQPVAFWCNPISGHNTLYWYLQNLGQGPELLIRYENEEAVDDSQLPKDRFSAERLKGVDSTLKIQPAELGDSAVYLCASSLDSLAGGRYNEQFFGPGTRLTVL.

V gene TRBV5-1 combines with J gene TRBJ2-2; 12 bases line up with TRBD2. Germline CDR1 is SGHRS and CDR2 is YFSETQ. The length of the CDR3 is 17 residues. With 0 bases clipped from V and 4 bases from J, the junction kept 4 bases outside the gene matches. CDR3 sequence reads: CASSLAASGRVTGELFF. The CDR3 nucleotides read TGCGCCAGCAGCTTGGCCGCTAGCGGGAGGGTCACCGGGGAGCTGTTTTTT.

This clone has only one observation. The chain employs TRBV7-6 and TRBJ2-5, with D possibly matching TRBD1 (5 bases). CDR1 and CDR2 from the germline V gene are SGHVS and FNYEAQ. The CDR3 has 15 residues. V lost 3 bases and J lost 1, with 12 bases in between. The DNA of the CDR3 is TGTGCCAGCAGCTTGCCTACAGGCTCCCAAGAGACCCAGTACTTC. This encodes CASSLPTGSQETQYF.

CDR3 bases: TGTGCCAGCACCTTACGGCAGTTCGGCAGGGGAATGAACACTGAAGCTTTCTTT. This translates into CASTLRQFGRGMNTEAFF. V is TRBV28 and J is TRBJ1-1; D is perhaps TRBD1 (6 bases). CDR1 MDHEN and CDR2 SYDVKM come from the germline V gene. V lost 7 bases and J lost 0, with 24 bases in between. The CDR3 runs to 18 residues.